This T cell receptor (beta chain) was identified during a study of T cell responses to AZD1222 COVID-19 vaccine. Here immunoSEQ multiplex PCR was the method, and the copy in TCRdb shows in-frame clones only, minus some. The repertoire holds roughly 77,000 clones, with roughly 90% as singletons. The starting material was peripheral blood, obtained 28 days after the second AZD1222 dose. This clonotype was obtained from an adult who received the AZD1222 COVID-19 vaccine.

Written as DNA, the CDR3 is TGTGCCAGTATACGTACAACAGGTCAAGCAGATACGCAGTATTTT. Encoded protein: CASIRTTGQADTQYF. The chain uses TRBV19 and TRBJ2-3; tentatively, D is TRBD1 (5 bases). Germline V gene sequence: CDR1 LNHDA, CDR2 SQIVND (reference sequence). Deletions cut 7 bases from V and 4 bases from J, with 18 bases between. The CDR3 extends over 15 amino acids. The full variable domain, its missing parts supplied by reference TRBV19 and TRBJ2-3, is DGGITQSPKYLFRKEGQNVTLSCEQNLNHDAMYWYRQDPGQGLRLIYYSQIVNDFQKGDIAEGYSVSREKKESFPLTVTSAQKNPTAFYLCASIRTTGQADTQYFGPGTRLTVL.